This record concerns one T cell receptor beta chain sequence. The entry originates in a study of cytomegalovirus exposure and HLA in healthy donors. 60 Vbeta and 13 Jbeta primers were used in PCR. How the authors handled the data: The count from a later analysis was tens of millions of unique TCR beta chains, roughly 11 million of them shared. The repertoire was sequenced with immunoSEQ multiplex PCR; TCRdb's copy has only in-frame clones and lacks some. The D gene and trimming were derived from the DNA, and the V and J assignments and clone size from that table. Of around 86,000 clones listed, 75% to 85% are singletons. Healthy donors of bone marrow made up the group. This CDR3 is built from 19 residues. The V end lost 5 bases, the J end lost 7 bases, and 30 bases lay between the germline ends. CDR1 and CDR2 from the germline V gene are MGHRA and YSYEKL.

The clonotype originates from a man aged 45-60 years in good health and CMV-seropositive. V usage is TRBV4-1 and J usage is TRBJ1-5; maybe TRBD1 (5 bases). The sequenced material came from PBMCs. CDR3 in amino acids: CASSSSGGRRIGVAQPQHF. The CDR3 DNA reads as TGCGCCAGCAGCTCCTCCGGGGGACGGCGAATTGGGGTGGCGCAGCCCCAGCATTTT.